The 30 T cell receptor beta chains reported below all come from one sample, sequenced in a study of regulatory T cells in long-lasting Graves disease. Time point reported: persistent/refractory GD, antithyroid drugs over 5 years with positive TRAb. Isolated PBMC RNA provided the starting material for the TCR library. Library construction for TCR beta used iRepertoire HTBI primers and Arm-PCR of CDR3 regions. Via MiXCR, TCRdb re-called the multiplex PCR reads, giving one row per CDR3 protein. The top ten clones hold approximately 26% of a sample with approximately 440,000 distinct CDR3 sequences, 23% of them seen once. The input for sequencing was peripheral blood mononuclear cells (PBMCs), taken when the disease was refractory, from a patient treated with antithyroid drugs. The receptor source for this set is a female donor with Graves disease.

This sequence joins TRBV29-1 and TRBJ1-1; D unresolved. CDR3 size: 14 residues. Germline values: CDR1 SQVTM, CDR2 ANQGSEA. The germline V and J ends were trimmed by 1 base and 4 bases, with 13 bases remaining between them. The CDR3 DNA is TGCAGCGTTGAAGGCCACCAGTCAGCCACTGAAGCTTTCTTT. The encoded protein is CSVEGHQSATEAFF.

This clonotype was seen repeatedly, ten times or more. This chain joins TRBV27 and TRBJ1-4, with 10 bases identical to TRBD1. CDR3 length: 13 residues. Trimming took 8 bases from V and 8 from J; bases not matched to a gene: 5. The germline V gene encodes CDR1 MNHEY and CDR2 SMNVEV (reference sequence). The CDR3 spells CASARDRGEKLFF. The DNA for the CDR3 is TGTGCCAGCGCCCGGGACAGGGGCGAAAAACTGTTTTTT. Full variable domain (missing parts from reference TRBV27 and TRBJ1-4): EAQVTQNPRYLITVTGKKLTVTCSQNMNHEYMSWYRQDPGLGLRQIYYSMNVEVTDKGDVPEGYKVSRKEKRNFPLILESPSPNQTSLYFCASARDRGEKLFFGSGTQLSVL.

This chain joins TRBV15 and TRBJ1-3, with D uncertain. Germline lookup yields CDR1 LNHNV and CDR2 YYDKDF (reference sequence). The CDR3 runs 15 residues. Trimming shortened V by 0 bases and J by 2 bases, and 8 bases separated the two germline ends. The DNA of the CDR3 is TGTGCCACCAGCAGAGATCCGGGGACTGGAAACACCATATATTTT. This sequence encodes CATSRDPGTGNTIYF.

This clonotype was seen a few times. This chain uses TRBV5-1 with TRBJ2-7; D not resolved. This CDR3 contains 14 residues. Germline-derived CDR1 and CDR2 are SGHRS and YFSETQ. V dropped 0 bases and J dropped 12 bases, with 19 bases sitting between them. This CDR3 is CASSLAFPSGLPYF. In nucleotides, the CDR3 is TGCGCCAGCAGCTTGGCCTTCCCCTCCGGTCTACCGTACTTC.

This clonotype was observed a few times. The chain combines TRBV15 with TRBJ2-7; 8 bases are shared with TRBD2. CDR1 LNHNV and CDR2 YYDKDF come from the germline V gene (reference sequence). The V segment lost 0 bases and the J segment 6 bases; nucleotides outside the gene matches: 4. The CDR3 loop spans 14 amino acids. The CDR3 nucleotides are TGTGCCACCAGCAGAGATCGGGGGGGCCGCGAGCAGTACTTC. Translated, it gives CATSRDRGGREQYF.

The CDR3 bases are TGTGCCAGCAGCTTTGGACAGGGTGGCTACACCTTC. Translated: CASSFGQGGYTF. The rearrangement uses TRBV5-6 and TRBJ1-2; 8 bases are a match to TRBD1. Per the germline V gene, CDR1 is SGHDT and CDR2 is YYEEEE. V lost 2 bases and J lost 7; bases outside the gene matches: 1. The CDR3 extends over 12 amino acids.

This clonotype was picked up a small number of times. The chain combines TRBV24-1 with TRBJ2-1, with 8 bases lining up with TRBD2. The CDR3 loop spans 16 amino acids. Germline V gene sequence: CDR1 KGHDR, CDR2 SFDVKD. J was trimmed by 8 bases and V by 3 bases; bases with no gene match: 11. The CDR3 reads CATSDPKGTSRDEQFF. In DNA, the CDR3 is TGTGCCACCAGTGATCCGAAGGGGACTAGTCGGGATGAGCAGTTCTTC.

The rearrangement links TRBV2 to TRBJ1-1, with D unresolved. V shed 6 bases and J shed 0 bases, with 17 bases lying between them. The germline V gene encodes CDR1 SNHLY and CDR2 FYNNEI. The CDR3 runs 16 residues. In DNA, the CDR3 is TGTGCCAGCAGCTTGGTTGCTGCCGGGATGAACACTGAAGCTTTCTTT. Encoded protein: CASSLVAAGMNTEAFF.

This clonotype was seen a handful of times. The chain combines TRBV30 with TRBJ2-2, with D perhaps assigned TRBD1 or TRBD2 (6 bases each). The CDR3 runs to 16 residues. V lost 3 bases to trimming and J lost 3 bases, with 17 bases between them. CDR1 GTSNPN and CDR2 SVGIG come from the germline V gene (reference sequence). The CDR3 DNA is TGTGCCTGGAGGATCGGGGGCGCAGCGGACACCGGGGAGCTGTTTTTT. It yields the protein CAWRIGGAADTGELFF.

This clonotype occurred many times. In DNA form, the CDR3 reads TGTGCCTGGAACAGGGCCGTCCGTAATTCACCCCTCCACTTT. Protein: CAWNRAVRNSPLHF. V usage is TRBV30 and J usage is TRBJ1-6; D perhaps matches TRBD1 (6 bases). The CDR3 runs 14 residues. Germline V gene sequence: CDR1 GTSNPN, CDR2 SVGIG (reference sequence). Trimming cost V 4 bases and J 6 bases, with 13 bases left between them.

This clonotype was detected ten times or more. CDR3 sequence reads: CATSSERELYEQYF. The CDR3 coding sequence is TGTGCCACCAGCAGTGAGCGGGAGCTCTACGAGCAGTACTTC. V usage is TRBV15 and J usage is TRBJ2-7, with 8 bases lining up with TRBD2. V dropped 3 bases and J dropped 3; count of bases not matched to a gene: 4. The CDR3 totals 14 residues. Germline V gene sequence: CDR1 LNHNV, CDR2 YYDKDF (reference sequence).

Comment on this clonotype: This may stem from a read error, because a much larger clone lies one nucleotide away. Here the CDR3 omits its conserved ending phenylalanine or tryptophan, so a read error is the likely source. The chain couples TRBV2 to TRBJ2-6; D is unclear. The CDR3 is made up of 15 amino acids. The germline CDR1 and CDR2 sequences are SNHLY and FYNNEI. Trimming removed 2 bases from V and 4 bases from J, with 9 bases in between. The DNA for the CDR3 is TGTGCCAGCAGTGAACTGACGGAGGGGGCCAACGTCCTGACTTCC. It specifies CASSELTEGANVLTS.

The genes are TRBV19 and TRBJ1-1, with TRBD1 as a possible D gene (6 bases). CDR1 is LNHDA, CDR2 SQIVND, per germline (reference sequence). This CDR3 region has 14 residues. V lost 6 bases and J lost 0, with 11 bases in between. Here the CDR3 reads CASRKQGLNTEAFF. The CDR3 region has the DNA TGTGCCAGTAGGAAACAGGGCCTGAACACTGAAGCTTTCTTT.

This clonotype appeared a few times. In DNA form, the CDR3 reads TGTGCCAGCAGCGTAGACAGGGCCACAGATACGCAGTATTTT. Its protein product is CASSVDRATDTQYF. The genes are TRBV9 and TRBJ2-3; D may be TRBD1 (6 bases). With 0 bases removed from V and 2 bases from J, the gap between germline ends came to 7 bases. Germline CDR1 and CDR2: SGDLS and YYNGEE. The CDR3 has 14 amino acids.

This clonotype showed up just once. In DNA, the CDR3 is TGCAGCGTTGAATTCCAAGGGGGAGGCTGTGGCTACACCTTC. It encodes CSVEFQGGGCGYTF. The V and J genes are TRBV29-1 and TRBJ1-2; possible D gene TRBD1, 6 bases. Germline lookup yields CDR1 SQVTM and CDR2 ANQGSEA. V lost 2 bases to trimming and J lost 7 bases, with 17 bases between them. The CDR3 runs to 14 residues.

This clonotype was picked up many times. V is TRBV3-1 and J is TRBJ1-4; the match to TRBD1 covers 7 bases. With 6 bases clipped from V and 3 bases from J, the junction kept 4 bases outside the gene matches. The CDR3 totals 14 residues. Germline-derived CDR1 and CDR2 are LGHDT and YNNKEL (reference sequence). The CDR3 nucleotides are TGTGCCAGCAGGAGGGACAGCTCTAATGAAAAACTGTTTTTT. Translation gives CASRRDSSNEKLFF.

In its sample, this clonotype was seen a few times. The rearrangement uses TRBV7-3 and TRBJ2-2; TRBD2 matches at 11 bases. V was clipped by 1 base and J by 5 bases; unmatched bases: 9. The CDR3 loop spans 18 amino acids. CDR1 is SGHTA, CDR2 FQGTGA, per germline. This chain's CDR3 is CASSLSGLAGGLTGELFF. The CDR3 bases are TGTGCCAGCAGCTTAAGTGGGCTAGCGGGAGGATTAACCGGGGAGCTGTTTTTT.

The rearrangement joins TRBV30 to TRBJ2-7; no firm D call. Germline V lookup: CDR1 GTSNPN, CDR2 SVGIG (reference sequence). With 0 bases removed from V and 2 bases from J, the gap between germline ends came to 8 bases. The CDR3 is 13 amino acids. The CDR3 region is CAWSVMITYEQYF. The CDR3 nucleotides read TGTGCCTGGAGTGTAATGATCACCTACGAGCAGTACTTC.

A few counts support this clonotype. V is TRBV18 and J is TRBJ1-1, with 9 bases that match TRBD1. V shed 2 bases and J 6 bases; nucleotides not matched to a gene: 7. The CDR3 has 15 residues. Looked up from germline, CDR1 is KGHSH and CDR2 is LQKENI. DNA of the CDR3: TGTGCCAGCTCACCATACTTGGACAGGGGATCTGAAGCTTTCTTT. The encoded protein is CASSPYLDRGSEAFF.

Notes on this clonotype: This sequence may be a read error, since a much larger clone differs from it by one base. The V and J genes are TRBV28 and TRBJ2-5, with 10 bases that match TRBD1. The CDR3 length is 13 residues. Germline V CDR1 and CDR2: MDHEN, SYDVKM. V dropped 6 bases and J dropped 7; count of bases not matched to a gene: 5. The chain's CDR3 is CASRTGGAGTQYF. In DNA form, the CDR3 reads TGTGCCAGCAGGACAGGGGGCGCCGGGACCCAGTACTTC.

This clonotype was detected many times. CDR3 loop: CASSLVTGPSTEAFF. The CDR3 coding sequence is TGTGCCAGCAGCTTAGTGACCGGGCCGAGCACTGAAGCTTTCTTT. The rearrangement joins TRBV11-2 to TRBJ1-1; D call uncertain. V dropped 1 base and J dropped 4 bases, with 13 bases sitting between them. CDR1 is SGHAT, CDR2 FQNNGV, per germline. CDR3 length: 15 residues.

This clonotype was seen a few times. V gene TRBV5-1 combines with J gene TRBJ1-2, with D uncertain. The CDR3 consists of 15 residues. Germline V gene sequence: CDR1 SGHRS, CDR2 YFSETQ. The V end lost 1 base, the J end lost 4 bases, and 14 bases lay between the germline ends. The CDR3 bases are TGCGCCAGCAGCTTGTCGCCAGAGTACGGCTATGGCTACACCTTC. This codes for CASSLSPEYGYGYTF.

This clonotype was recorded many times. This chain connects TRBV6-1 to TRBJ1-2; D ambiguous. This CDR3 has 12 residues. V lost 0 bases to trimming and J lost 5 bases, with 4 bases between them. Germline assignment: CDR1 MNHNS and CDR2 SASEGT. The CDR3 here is CASSEALYGYTF. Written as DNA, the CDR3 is TGTGCCAGCAGTGAAGCCCTATATGGCTACACCTTC.

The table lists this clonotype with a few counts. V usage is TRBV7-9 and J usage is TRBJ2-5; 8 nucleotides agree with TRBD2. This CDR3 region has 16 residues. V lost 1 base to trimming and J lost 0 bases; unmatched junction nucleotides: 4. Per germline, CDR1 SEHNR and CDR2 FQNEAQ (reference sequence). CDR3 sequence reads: CASSLVTSGYQETQYF. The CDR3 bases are TGTGCCAGCAGCTTAGTTACTAGCGGTTACCAAGAGACCCAGTACTTC.

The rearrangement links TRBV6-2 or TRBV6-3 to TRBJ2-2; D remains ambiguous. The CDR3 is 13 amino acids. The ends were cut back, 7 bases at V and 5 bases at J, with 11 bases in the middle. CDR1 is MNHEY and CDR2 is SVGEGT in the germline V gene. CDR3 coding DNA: TGTGCCAGCAAAGCCTCCGGGACCGGGGAGCTGTTTTTT. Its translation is CASKASGTGELFF.

CDR3 loop: CSAIGREVPYEQYF. The CDR3 nucleotides read TGCAGTGCTATAGGCCGGGAGGTTCCCTACGAGCAGTACTTC. J is TRBJ2-7 and V is TRBV20-1; TRBD2 aligns across 7 bases. Germline CDR1 DFQATT, CDR2 SNEGSKA (reference sequence). CDR3 length: 14 residues. Trimming took 4 bases from V and 2 from J; bases not matched to a gene: 8.

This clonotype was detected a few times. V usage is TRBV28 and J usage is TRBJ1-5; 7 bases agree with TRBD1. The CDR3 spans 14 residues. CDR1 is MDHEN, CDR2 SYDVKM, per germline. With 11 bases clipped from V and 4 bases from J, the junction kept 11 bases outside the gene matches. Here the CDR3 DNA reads TGTGCCGGCAAAACCGGGACAGCGAATCAGCCCCAGCATTTT. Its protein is CAGKTGTANQPQHF.

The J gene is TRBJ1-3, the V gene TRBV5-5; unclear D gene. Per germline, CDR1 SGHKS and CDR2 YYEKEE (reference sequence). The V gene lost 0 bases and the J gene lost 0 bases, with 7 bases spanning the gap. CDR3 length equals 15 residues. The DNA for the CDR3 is TGTGCCAGCAGCTTGGAGCCGAGCTCTGGAAACACCATATATTTT. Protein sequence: CASSLEPSSGNTIYF.

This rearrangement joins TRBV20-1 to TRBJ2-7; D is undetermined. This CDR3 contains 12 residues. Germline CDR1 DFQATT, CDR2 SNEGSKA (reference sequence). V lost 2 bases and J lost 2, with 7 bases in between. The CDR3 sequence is CSARSETYEQYF. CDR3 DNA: TGCAGTGCTAGAAGCGAGACCTACGAGCAGTACTTC.

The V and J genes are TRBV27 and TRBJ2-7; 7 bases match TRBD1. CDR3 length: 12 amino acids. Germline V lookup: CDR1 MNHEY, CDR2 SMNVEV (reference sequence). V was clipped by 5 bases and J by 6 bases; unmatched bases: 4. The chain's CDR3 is CASSQSGGEQYF. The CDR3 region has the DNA TGTGCCAGCAGTCAATCAGGGGGCGAGCAGTACTTC.